This entry concerns a single T cell receptor beta chain. What it binds is not known. The data derive from a study of T-cell reconstitution after alpha-beta-depleted transplantation in children. Germline V lookup: CDR1 SGHVS, CDR2 FQNEAQ. The V end was cut by 5 bases, the J end by 4 bases, with 11 bases between. The CDR3 runs 14 residues. Using unique molecular identifiers, the investigators prepared the TCRbeta library. Each CDR3 protein is one row after TCRdb ran MiXCR on the PCR reads. This table has fewer than 700,000 distinct CDR3 sequences, 23% appearing once. The study's findings and limits: It was surviving recipient T cells and thymic progenitors that gave some patients high TCRbeta diversity at day 60. Several hundred graft clones that had expanded were reportedly the source of alpha-beta T cells about two months after transplant.

The input for sequencing was PBMCs, mostly from graft donor cells, taken 360 days after TCRalphabeta/CD19-depleted stem cell transplant. The rearrangement joins TRBV7-8 to TRBJ1-4, with a possible D match to TRBD1 (5 bases). The sequence was collected from a boy under three years old who had a stem cell transplant for acute myeloid leukemia, so the T cells may come from the graft donor. The CDR3 coding sequence is TGTGCCAGCAGCAGGGACGTATTTAATGAAAAACTGTTTTTT. It is translated as CASSRDVFNEKLFF.